The 13 T cell receptor beta chains below were found in one sample sequenced in a study of shared clonotypes between healthy human individuals. In the naive CD8 group, cells lacked CD45RO and were positively selected for CCR7, so terminally differentiated effector memory CD45RA+ cells were left out. Sequencing was performed with immunoSEQ multiplex PCR; in TCRdb, only in-frame clones are kept and a portion is missing. In the table there are over 2,000,000 clones, roughly 93% of which are singletons. Sequenced sample: naive CD8+ T cells from PBMCs. These receptors all stem from a man between 18 and 35 years old in good health. Some clones in this sample may be carry-over from other donors' samples.

V gene TRBV7-9 combines with J gene TRBJ2-5; 9 positions agree with TRBD1. CDR1 is SEHNR, CDR2 FQNEAQ, per germline (reference sequence). Trimming removed 4 bases from V and 4 bases from J; junction bases left unmatched: 4. This CDR3 has 14 amino acids. The CDR3 loop reads CASSYRQGVETQYF. The DNA of the CDR3 is TGTGCCAGCAGCTACCGACAGGGGGTAGAGACCCAGTACTTC.

This chain joins TRBV28 and TRBJ2-5, with unresolved D. Germline loops: CDR1 MDHEN, CDR2 SYDVKM. V lost 3 bases and J 7 bases, leaving 6 bases between the germline ends. The CDR3 has 11 residues. The CDR3 here is CASSFQWTQYF. For the CDR3, the DNA is TGTGCCAGCAGTTTCCAGTGGACCCAGTACTTC.

The rearrangement uses TRBV13 and TRBJ1-1; 7 bases fit TRBD1. CDR3 length equals 14 residues. Germline-derived CDR1 and CDR2 are PRHDT and FYEKMQ (reference sequence). The ends lost 6 bases at V and 4 bases at J; junction bases unmatched: 8. The CDR3 region is CASRERGPATEAFF. CDR3 DNA sequence: TGTGCCAGCAGAGAAAGGGGGCCCGCCACTGAAGCTTTCTTT.

This CDR3 reads CASSVTGGGNTEAFF. CDR3 nucleotide sequence: TGTGCCAGCAGTGTAACAGGGGGGGGGAACACTGAAGCTTTCTTT. The rearrangement joins TRBV25-1 to TRBJ1-1; 8 bases match TRBD1. Germline V gene data show CDR1 as MGHDK and CDR2 as SYGVNS. V lost 4 bases, J lost 1 base, and 5 bases stayed unmatched. The CDR3 consists of 15 residues.

The chain links TRBV5-8 to TRBJ2-3, with TRBD2 identical over 13 bases. CDR3 length equals 17 residues. CDR1 and CDR2 from the germline V gene are SGHTS and YDEGEE. With V trimmed by 4 bases and J by 5 bases, 10 bases remained unmatched. The CDR3 DNA sequence: TGTGCCAGCAGCGTAGGACTAGCGGGAGTAGGTCGAGATACGCAGTATTTT. It encodes CASSVGLAGVGRDTQYF. Full variable domain (outside the CDR3, taken from reference TRBV5-8 and TRBJ2-3): EAGVTQSPTHLIKTRGQQATLRCSPISGHTSVYWYQQALGLGLQFLLWYDEGEERNRGNFPPRFSGRQFPNYSSELNVNALELEDSALYLCASSVGLAGVGRDTQYFGPGTRLTVL.

The chain links TRBV15 to TRBJ2-2; a weak D match, TRBD2 (5 bases). The CDR3 spans 17 residues. CDR1 and CDR2 from the germline V gene are LNHNV and YYDKDF (reference sequence). V shed 2 bases and J shed 5 bases, with 18 bases lying between them. CDR3 loop: CATSRRPGLAPTGELFF. The CDR3 DNA reads TGTGCCACCAGCAGAAGACCCGGGCTAGCACCGACCGGGGAGCTGTTTTTT.

V and J are TRBV7-9 and TRBJ1-5; D gene unclear. This CDR3 has 13 amino acids. Looked up from germline, CDR1 is SEHNR and CDR2 is FQNEAQ (reference sequence). Trimming pared 1 base from V and 5 bases from J, leaving 6 bases between. In nucleotides, the CDR3 is TGTGCCAGCAGCTTAGAAGTCGATCAGCCCCAGCATTTT. Protein sequence: CASSLEVDQPQHF.

There are a few counts of this clone. The V call is TRBV4-1, the J call TRBJ1-4, with unresolved D. CDR3 size: 12 residues. Per the germline V gene, CDR1 is MGHRA and CDR2 is YSYEKL. The V end was cut by 4 bases, the J end by 6 bases, with 6 bases between. The CDR3 DNA follows: TGCGCCAGCAGCCGCCTCGATGAAAAACTGTTTTTT. Residues: CASSRLDEKLFF.

The V call is TRBV27, the J call TRBJ2-6; 9 bases match TRBD1. The CDR3 is 18 residues long. CDR1 MNHEY and CDR2 SMNVEV come from the germline V gene (reference sequence). After removal of 6 bases from V and 2 bases from J, the junction contained 11 bases not matched to a gene. Written as DNA, the CDR3 is TGTGCCAGCAGGTCCTATTACGACAGGGGGACTGGGGCCAACGTCCTGACTTTC. Protein product: CASRSYYDRGTGANVLTF. The full variable domain, completed using reference TRBV27 and TRBJ2-6, is EAQVTQNPRYLITVTGKKLTVTCSQNMNHEYMSWYRQDPGLGLRQIYYSMNVEVTDKGDVPEGYKVSRKEKRNFPLILESPSPNQTSLYFCASRSYYDRGTGANVLTFGAGSRLTVL.

This clone was counted once. The chain carries TRBV5-1 and TRBJ2-7, with no clear D. The CDR3 is made up of 16 amino acids. Germline V gene sequence: CDR1 SGHRS, CDR2 YFSETQ. The V gene lost 0 bases and the J gene lost 4 bases, with 17 bases spanning the gap. CDR3 bases: TGCGCCAGCAGCTTGGGAAGTCCGACCCCCATGTACGAGCAGTACTTC. This encodes CASSLGSPTPMYEQYF.

This chain joins TRBV30 and TRBJ1-3; tentative D call: TRBD1 (6 bases). CDR3 length equals 14 residues. With 0 bases removed from V and 4 bases from J, the gap between germline ends came to 10 bases. Germline-derived CDR1 and CDR2 are GTSNPN and SVGIG (reference sequence). The DNA of the CDR3 is TGTGCCTGGAGTGTACGGGGGGCAGGAAACACCATATATTTT. Its translation is CAWSVRGAGNTIYF. The full variable domain, its missing parts supplied by reference TRBV30 and TRBJ1-3, is SQTIHQWPATLVQPVGSPLSLECTVEGTSNPNLYWYRQAAGRGLQLLFYSVGIGQISSEVPQNLSASRPQDRQFILSSKKLLLSDSGFYLCAWSVRGAGNTIYFGEGSWLTVV.

CDR3 DNA: TGTGCCAGCAGCGTAGAAAAGGTTGGGGTTGAAGCTTTCTTT. Its translation is CASSVEKVGVEAFF. The gene calls are TRBV9 and TRBJ1-1; D unclear. The CDR3 has 14 residues. V gave up 0 bases and J gave up 7 bases, with 13 bases separating them. Germline CDR1 SGDLS, CDR2 YYNGEE.

The chain uses TRBV7-8 and TRBJ1-2, with 8 positions matching TRBD1. This CDR3 is 15 amino acids long. V lost 4 bases to trimming and J lost 4 bases; unmatched junction nucleotides: 8. In germline, CDR1 is SGHVS, CDR2 FQNEAQ. CDR3 region: CASSSGQGDGYGYTF. In DNA, the CDR3 is TGTGCCAGCAGCTCCGGACAGGGAGACGGCTATGGCTACACCTTC.